This entry lists 20 T cell receptor beta chains sequenced from one sample in a study of blood T cells in healthy people across ages (dated by TCRdb to about 2015). Libraries were prepared through 5' RACE. The run used an Illumina HiSeq 2500. A second about 7 to 11 cycle PCR used a sample-barcoded 5' primer and a J-beta primer mix. Using fastp at Q25 and MiXCR, TCRdb reprocessed the public reads and kept productive beta chains. Identical CDR3 protein sequences are pooled into one entry, listed with their most common genes and DNA. The sample table records 790,000 or so distinct CDR3 sequences; roughly three fifths of these occur just once. The top ten clonotypes cover approximately 24% of the sample. What was sequenced was blood. These receptors came from a man in his forties or fifties in good health.

This clonotype has a handful of counts. The chain employs TRBV6-2 or TRBV6-3 and TRBJ2-3; 9 bases match TRBD1. Trimming cost V 5 bases and J 3 bases; bases outside gene matches: 6. The CDR3 extends over 15 amino acids. Germline V gene sequence: CDR1 MNHEY, CDR2 SVGEGT. CDR3 sequence reads: CASSRDRASTDTQYF. The CDR3 region has the DNA TGTGCCAGCAGTCGGGACAGGGCGAGTACAGATACGCAGTATTTT.

In this sample, this clonotype turned up many times. An end of the junction does not agree with germline; a read error may underlie this. V usage is TRBV4-2 and J usage is TRBJ2-7; the D is unclear. Germline CDR1 is LGHNA and CDR2 is YNFKEQ. The CDR3 covers 13 residues. The CDR3 DNA sequence: TGCGCCAGCAGCCAAGGCGACTCCTACGAGCAGTACTTC. Its protein product is CASSQGDSYEQYF.

This clonotype was seen more than once but under ten times. The chain carries TRBV20-1 and TRBJ1-6; weak D call: TRBD1 (5 bases). CDR1 and CDR2 (germline): DFQATT, SNEGSKA (reference sequence). Trimming removed 4 bases at V and 7 bases at J, with 11 bases between. The CDR3 has 13 residues. In nucleotides, the CDR3 is TGCAGTGCTAAACAGGATCGAAATTCACCCCTCCACTTT. It is translated as CSAKQDRNSPLHF.

This clonotype was counted a single time. The rearrangement links TRBV24-1 to TRBJ2-5, with 10 nucleotides matching TRBD1. The ends lost 3 bases at V and 1 base at J; junction bases unmatched: 7. The CDR3 sequence is 17 residues long. CDR1 and CDR2 from the germline V gene are KGHDR and SFDVKD. The CDR3: CATSDPGTGDIQETQYF. DNA for the CDR3: TGTGCCACCAGTGATCCCGGGACAGGGGACATCCAAGAGACCCAGTACTTC.

J is TRBJ2-7 and V is TRBV6-2 or TRBV6-3; TRBD2 agrees at 12 bases. The CDR3 spans 19 residues. J gave up 0 bases and V 2 bases, and 11 bases lay outside the gene matches. Per the germline V gene, CDR1 is MNHEY and CDR2 is SVGEGT. The CDR3 loop is CASSYGRLAGDPSSYEQYF. Here the CDR3 DNA reads TGTGCCAGCAGTTACGGACGACTAGCGGGAGACCCCAGCTCCTACGAGCAGTACTTC.

The CDR3 DNA is TGTGCCGGCCGGTCAGTCGGACAGGCGCGGCCCGGGGAGCTGTTTTTT. Translating gives CAGRSVGQARPGELFF. This rearrangement joins TRBV28 to TRBJ2-2; TRBD1 matches 7 bases. The V segment lost 11 bases and the J segment 6 bases; nucleotides outside the gene matches: 18. The CDR3 extends over 16 amino acids. From germline, CDR1 is MDHEN and CDR2 SYDVKM.

CDR3: CSDLFGYTF. The CDR3 region has the DNA TGCAGCGATCTGTTTGGCTACACCTTC. V usage is TRBV29-1 and J usage is TRBJ1-2; D not certain. V was shortened by 7 bases and J by 7 bases, with 7 bases between the two germline ends. This CDR3 region has 9 residues. Germline CDR1 is SQVTM and CDR2 is ANQGSEA.

The rearrangement links TRBV2 to TRBJ1-5; D is uncertain. V gave up 2 bases and J gave up 0 bases, with 5 bases separating them. Germline loops: CDR1 SNHLY, CDR2 FYNNEI. CDR3 length: 14 amino acids. In DNA form, the CDR3 reads TGTGCCAGCAGTGAATTGGTTAGCAATCAGCCCCAGCATTTT. It encodes CASSELVSNQPQHF.

This sequence joins TRBV3-1 and TRBJ1-2, with D perhaps matching TRBD1 (6 bases). The germline CDR1 and CDR2 sequences are LGHDT and YNNKEL (reference sequence). The CDR3 sequence is 14 residues long. The V and J ends lost 1 base and 3 bases respectively, with 9 bases between them. The CDR3 reads CASSQVRQDYGYTF. Written as DNA, the CDR3 is TGTGCCAGCAGCCAAGTTCGACAGGACTATGGCTACACCTTC.

The rearrangement links TRBV20-1 to TRBJ2-1; 8 nucleotides line up with TRBD2. CDR1 DFQATT and CDR2 SNEGSKA come from the germline V gene (reference sequence). The junction had 6 bases not matched to a gene; V was cut back by 3 bases and J by 8 bases. This CDR3 is built from 13 residues. CDR3 protein: CSARDGLADEQFF. CDR3 nucleotides: TGCAGTGCTAGGGATGGACTAGCAGATGAGCAGTTCTTC.

This chain links TRBV20-1 with TRBJ1-6, with D uncertain. This CDR3 comprises 12 residues. Between the trimmed V and J ends, which lost 0 bases and 6 bases, there was a span of 3 bases. The germline V gene encodes CDR1 DFQATT and CDR2 SNEGSKA (reference sequence). DNA of the CDR3: TGCAGTGCTAGAGATAGTAATTCACCCCTCCACTTT. Translated, it gives CSARDSNSPLHF.

The chain recombines TRBV9 with TRBJ1-6; D is unclear. The germline gives CDR1 SGDLS, CDR2 YYNGEE. CDR3 size: 16 residues. The V end was cut by 2 bases, the J end by 0 bases, with 9 bases between. In nucleotides, the CDR3 is TGTGCCAGCAGCGTCGGCAGGAGCTCCTATAATTCACCCCTCCACTTT. It yields the protein CASSVGRSSYNSPLHF.

This clonotype was picked up one time. One end of the junction fails to match germline, which may point to a read error. The chain combines TRBV7-6 with TRBJ1-4, with D possibly TRBD1 on 5 matching bases. The CDR3 contains 16 residues. CDR1 SGHVS and CDR2 FNYEAQ come from the germline V gene. The CDR3 DNA sequence: TGTGCCGGCAGCTTAATCTCACGGGACGGTAAAGAAAAACTGTTTTTT. Protein: CAGSLISRDGKEKLFF.

The V gene is TRBV7-2, the J gene TRBJ2-1; the D gene could be TRBD1 or TRBD2 (5 bases each). The V end was cut by 0 bases, the J end by 15 bases, with 15 bases between. This CDR3 is built from 13 residues. Germline-derived CDR1 and CDR2 are SGHTA and FQGNSA. The CDR3 region is CASSLAERAGAFF. CDR3 coding DNA: TGTGCCAGCAGCTTAGCCGAAAGGGCCGGGGCGTTCTTC.

The chain is built from TRBV4-2 and TRBJ1-6; possibly TRBD1 for D (5 bases). Between the trimmed V and J ends, which lost 1 base and 9 bases, there was a span of 19 bases. CDR1 and CDR2 (germline): LGHNA, YNFKEQ. The CDR3 consists of 17 residues. CDR3 nucleotide sequence: TGTGCCAGCAGCCAAGGGGGGGGTTTGCTGGCCTCTTCACCCCTCCACTTT. As protein: CASSQGGGLLASSPLHF.

CDR3 DNA sequence: TGCGCCAGCAGCCCGAGCGGACAGTCCTACTATGGCTACACCTTC. This codes for CASSPSGQSYYGYTF. The chain recombines TRBV5-1 with TRBJ1-2; D may be TRBD1 (6 bases). Germline CDR1 is SGHRS and CDR2 is YFSETQ. The CDR3 length is 15 residues. V was shortened by 4 bases and J by 3 bases, with 16 bases between the two germline ends.

The chain uses TRBV28 and TRBJ2-1, with 12 bases fitting TRBD1. The trim removed 4 bases at V and 2 bases at J, leaving 3 bases unmatched. Looked up from germline, CDR1 is MDHEN and CDR2 is SYDVKM. The CDR3 has 16 residues. CDR3: CASSWGQGAPYNEQFF. CDR3 sequence (DNA): TGTGCCAGCAGTTGGGGACAGGGGGCACCCTACAATGAGCAGTTCTTC.

The chain employs TRBV18 and TRBJ2-3; D possibly uses TRBD1 or TRBD2 (5 bases each). V gave up 3 bases and J gave up 4 bases, with 11 bases separating them. The length of the CDR3 is 14 residues. The germline V gene encodes CDR1 KGHSH and CDR2 LQKENI. CDR3 bases: TGTGCCAGCTCACCCTCCGGGGCGCCAGATACGCAGTATTTT. It specifies CASSPSGAPDTQYF.

The chain recombines TRBV28 with TRBJ2-4; D gene uncertain. Germline V gene lookup returns CDR1 MDHEN and CDR2 SYDVKM. This CDR3 contains 12 residues. V lost 2 bases and J 8 bases, leaving 7 bases between the germline ends. DNA for the CDR3: TGTGCCAGCAGTTTAGGGGTGCACATTCAGTACTTC. It encodes CASSLGVHIQYF.

The rearrangement uses TRBV10-3 and TRBJ2-7, with D possibly being TRBD2 (6 bases). In germline, CDR1 is ENHRY, CDR2 SYGVKD. V lost 3 bases to trimming and J lost 6 bases, with 15 bases between them. The CDR3 contains 14 residues. The CDR3 region has the DNA TGTGCCATCAGTGACCGGGACTTACTTGGCGAGCAGTACTTC. It yields the protein CAISDRDLLGEQYF.